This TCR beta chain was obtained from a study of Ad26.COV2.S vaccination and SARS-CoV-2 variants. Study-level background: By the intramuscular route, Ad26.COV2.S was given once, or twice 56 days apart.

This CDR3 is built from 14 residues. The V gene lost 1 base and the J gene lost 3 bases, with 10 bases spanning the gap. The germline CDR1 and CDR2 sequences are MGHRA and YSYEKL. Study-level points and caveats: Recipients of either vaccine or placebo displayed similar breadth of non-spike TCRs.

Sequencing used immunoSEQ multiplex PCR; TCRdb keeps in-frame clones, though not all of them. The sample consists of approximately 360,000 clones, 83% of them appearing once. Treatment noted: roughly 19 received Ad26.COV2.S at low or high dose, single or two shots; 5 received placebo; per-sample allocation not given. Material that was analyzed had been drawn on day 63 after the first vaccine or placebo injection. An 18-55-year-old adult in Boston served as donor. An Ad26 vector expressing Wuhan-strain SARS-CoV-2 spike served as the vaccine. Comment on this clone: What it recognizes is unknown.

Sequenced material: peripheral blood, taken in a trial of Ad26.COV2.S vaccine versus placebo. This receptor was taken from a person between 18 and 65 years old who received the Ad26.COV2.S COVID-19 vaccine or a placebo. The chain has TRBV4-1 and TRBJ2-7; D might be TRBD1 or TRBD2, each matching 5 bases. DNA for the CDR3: TGCGCCAGCAGCCAAGGTCGGGGCTACTACGAGCAGTACTTC. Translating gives CASSQGRGYYEQYF.